These 26 T cell receptor beta chains originate from one sample sequenced in a study of T cells in Graves' hyperthyroidism and ophthalmopathy. Authors of the study amplified TCR beta CDR3 regions from RNA transcripts. Carried out on the TCR CDR3, a first-round RT-PCR used the HTBI primer set. One entry per CDR3 protein, called by TCRdb with MiXCR from the multiplex PCR reads. Among 700,000 to 950,000 distinct CDR3 sequences listed, roughly a third were seen once. The sample comprised blood. The receptor set was obtained from a woman aged 40 to 50 with Graves' hyperthyroidism.

This clonotype was counted at least ten times. This chain joins TRBV11-2 and TRBJ1-6; TRBD1 matches at 7 bases. J lost 7 bases, V lost 5 bases, and 8 bases had no gene match. This CDR3 is 15 amino acids long. The germline V gene has CDR1 SGHAT and CDR2 FQNNGV. As DNA, the CDR3 is TGTGCCAGCAGCGCCGGACAGGAAGAGAATTCACCCCTCCACTTT. Encoded protein: CASSAGQEENSPLHF. Variable domain in full (rest from reference TRBV11-2 and TRBJ1-6): EAGVAQSPRYKIIEKRQSVAFWCNPISGHATLYWYQQILGQGPKLLIQFQNNGVVDDSQLPKDRFSAERLKGVDSTLKIQPAKLEDSAVYLCASSAGQEENSPLHFGNGTRLTVT.

This clonotype has a single count. V is TRBV7-8 and J is TRBJ2-5, with 7 bases lining up with TRBD1. This CDR3 region has 15 residues. V lost 5 bases, J lost 1 base, and 7 bases stayed unmatched. Germline loops: CDR1 SGHVS, CDR2 FQNEAQ. The CDR3 nucleotides are TGTGCCAGCAGCCCCCGGACAGGACCCCAAGAGACCCAGTACTTC. Protein product: CASSPRTGPQETQYF.

This clonotype has at least ten counts. V is TRBV7-9 and J is TRBJ2-6; 8 bases map to TRBD1. The trim removed 5 bases at V and 2 bases at J, leaving 5 bases unmatched. CDR1 and CDR2 (germline): SEHNR, FQNEAQ (reference sequence). This CDR3 spans 16 amino acids. The CDR3 nucleotides read TGTGCCAGCAGCCTGGACAGGGCGACTGGGGCCAACGTCCTGACTTTC. This translates into CASSLDRATGANVLTF.

The chain is built from TRBV7-8 and TRBJ2-7; 8 bases are shared with TRBD2. The germline gives CDR1 SGHVS, CDR2 FQNEAQ. With 5 bases clipped from V and 7 bases from J, the junction kept 10 bases outside the gene matches. This CDR3 region has 14 residues. CDR3 loop: CASSRAGVYNEQYF. CDR3 bases: TGTGCCAGCAGCCGAGCGGGAGTGTACAATGAGCAGTACTTC.

This clonotype was detected only a few times. The CDR3, as DNA: TGTGCCAGCAGTACAGGAGGATCCGGCGGCTACACCTTC. Its protein product is CASSTGGSGGYTF. The rearrangement uses TRBV6-1 and TRBJ1-2; tentatively, D is TRBD1 (5 bases). Germline loops: CDR1 MNHNS, CDR2 SASEGT. V was cut by 5 bases and J by 8 bases, with 15 bases left in between. The length of the CDR3 is 13 residues.

CDR3 in DNA: TGTGCCAGCAGTTTATCATGGGAACGGGCCCGGTACTTC. Its protein product is CASSLSWERARYF. This chain connects TRBV28 to TRBJ2-5; D not certain. Between the trimmed V and J ends, which lost 1 base and 13 bases, there was a span of 16 bases. Germline V gene data show CDR1 as MDHEN and CDR2 as SYDVKM. CDR3 length: 13 amino acids.

This clonotype came up many times. The chain employs TRBV9 and TRBJ1-1, with 7 bases that match TRBD1. Trimming cost V 3 bases and J 5 bases; bases outside gene matches: 7. CDR3 length: 14 amino acids. CDR1 is SGDLS, CDR2 YYNGEE, per germline. The CDR3 DNA is TGTGCCAGCAGCGAGGGGGCTGGATTAACTGAAGCTTTCTTT. This sequence encodes CASSEGAGLTEAFF.

On this clonotype itself: A much larger clone is a single base away; this may be a read error. The V and J genes are TRBV19 and TRBJ1-5; D is uncertain. V was trimmed by 6 bases and J by 1 base, leaving 13 bases between them. Germline V gene data show CDR1 as LNHDA and CDR2 as SQIVND (reference sequence). This CDR3 region has 15 residues. CDR3 in amino acids: CASSDRCRSNQPQHF. CDR3 in DNA: TGTGCCAGTAGCGATAGGTGTAGGAGCAATCAGCCCCAGCATTTT.

Only a few counts were recorded for this clonotype. The V gene is TRBV7-2, the J gene TRBJ1-4, with D possibly TRBD1 on 5 matching bases. From germline, CDR1 is SGHTA and CDR2 FQGNSA. The V and J ends lost 5 bases and 7 bases respectively, with 26 bases between them. The CDR3 runs 18 residues. The CDR3 spells CASSQDRGRPQGGEKLFF. For the CDR3, the DNA is TGTGCCAGCAGCCAAGATCGTGGGAGGCCCCAGGGCGGTGAAAAACTGTTTTTT.

The chain joins TRBV4-2 to TRBJ2-7, with no clear D. Germline CDR1 reads LGHNA; CDR2 reads YNFKEQ. The germline V and J ends were trimmed by 3 bases and 2 bases, with 11 bases remaining between them. CDR3 length: 14 residues. CDR3 protein: CASSQVGKAYEQYF. CDR3 coding DNA: TGTGCCAGCAGCCAGGTAGGGAAAGCCTACGAGCAGTACTTC.

The chain couples TRBV6-5 to TRBJ1-4, with D tentatively TRBD1 (6 bases). Trimming removed 2 bases from V and 0 bases from J, with 10 bases in between. Germline CDR1 is MNHEY and CDR2 is SVGAGI. The CDR3 extends over 16 amino acids. CDR3 sequence (DNA): TGTGCCAGCAGTTACGAGGGGGGTGCAACTAATGAAAAACTGTTTTTT. Translation: CASSYEGGATNEKLFF.

This clonotype was observed many times. The rearrangement links TRBV7-2 to TRBJ2-7; a weak D match, TRBD2 (6 bases). V was shortened by 5 bases and J by 6 bases, with 17 bases between the two germline ends. The CDR3 spans 14 residues. Germline V gene data show CDR1 as SGHTA and CDR2 as FQGNSA. CDR3 sequence reads: CASSPPGGPREQYF. CDR3 nucleotide sequence: TGTGCCAGCAGCCCCCCCGGGGGTCCGCGCGAGCAGTACTTC.

Comments on this clonotype: A much more abundant neighbour one base away suggests this may be a read error. V and J are TRBV29-1 and TRBJ1-1, with no clear D. The germline V gene encodes CDR1 SQVTM and CDR2 ANQGSEA. CDR3 length: 12 residues. The CDR3 DNA is TGCAGCGTTTTCGGCGGGAACACTGCAGCTTTCTTT. Translation: CSVFGGNTAAFF. Full variable domain (remainder filled in from reference TRBV29-1 and TRBJ1-1): SAVISQKPSRDICQRGTSLTIQCQVDSQVTMMFWYRQQPGQSLTLIATANQGSEATYESGFVIDKFPISRPNLTFSTLTVSNMSPEDSSIYLCSVFGGNTAAFFGQGTRLTVV.

Many counts were recorded for this clonotype. Compared with germline, one end of the junction differs, possibly owing to a read error. J is TRBJ2-2 and V is TRBV7-7, with D hard to call. Germline values: CDR1 SSHAT, CDR2 FNYEAQ (reference sequence). The CDR3 spans 13 residues. The CDR3 DNA sequence: TGTGCTAGCAGCCAGGCTCACGCCGGGGAGCTGTTTTTT. It yields the protein CASSQAHAGELFF.

This clonotype is a singleton in its sample. This rearrangement joins TRBV7-2 to TRBJ2-6; D is perhaps TRBD2 (6 bases). V was clipped by 1 base and J by 4 bases, with 11 bases between them. In germline, CDR1 is SGHTA, CDR2 FQGNSA. There are 16 residues in the CDR3. The CDR3 loop is CASSLEGTAGANVLTF. The CDR3 region has the DNA TGTGCCAGCAGCTTAGAAGGGACTGCGGGGGCCAACGTCCTGACTTTC.

This chain links TRBV7-6 with TRBJ1-2; tentatively, D is TRBD1 (5 bases). Germline V lookup: CDR1 SGHVS, CDR2 FNYEAQ. This CDR3 is built from 15 residues. V was shortened by 4 bases and J by 12 bases, with 24 bases between the two germline ends. The DNA of the CDR3 is TGTGCCAGCAGCTCACCTTCGACAGATTCAAGTCTTAACACCTTC. Protein product: CASSSPSTDSSLNTF. Full variable domain (rest looked up from reference TRBV7-6 and TRBJ1-2): GAGVSQSPRYKVTKRGQDVALRCDPISGHVSLYWYRQALGQGPEFLTYFNYEAQQDKSGLPNDRFSAERPEGSISTLTIQRTEQRDSAMYRCASSSPSTDSSLNTFGSGTRLTVV.

The chain employs TRBV6-2 or TRBV6-3 and TRBJ1-4, with D uncertain. The CDR3 runs 17 residues. Trimming removed 5 bases from V and 0 bases from J, with 16 bases in between. Germline V gene data show CDR1 as MNHEY and CDR2 as SVGEGT. CDR3 coding DNA: TGTGCCAGCAGTCGCTCAATTCCGGGCTCAACTAATGAAAAACTGTTTTTT. Protein: CASSRSIPGSTNEKLFF.

This clonotype was seen a few times. This chain links TRBV12-3 or TRBV12-4 with TRBJ1-2; 7 bases are a match to TRBD1. After removal of 6 bases from V and 8 bases from J, the junction contained 12 bases not matched to a gene. This CDR3 spans 14 amino acids. The DNA of the CDR3 is TGTGCCAGCAGGCGGACAGGACTATTCGGCGGCTACACCTTC. This gives the protein CASRRTGLFGGYTF.

The chain joins TRBV19 to TRBJ2-2; D unresolved. V dropped 6 bases and J dropped 0 bases, with 5 bases sitting between them. This CDR3 spans 13 amino acids. The V gene's germline CDR1 is LNHDA and CDR2 SQIVND (reference sequence). This chain's CDR3 is CASRRANTGELFF. CDR3 bases: TGTGCCAGTAGGAGAGCGAACACCGGGGAGCTGTTTTTT.

J is TRBJ1-1 and V is TRBV6-2 or TRBV6-3; D remains unclear. This CDR3 is 14 amino acids long. Deletions cut 4 bases from V and 3 bases from J, with 12 bases between. Germline V gene data show CDR1 as MNHEY and CDR2 as SVGEGT. DNA of the CDR3: TGTGCCAGCAGTTTGGAGAGGGTTTACACTGAAGCTTTCTTT. Its protein product is CASSLERVYTEAFF.

This clonotype has a count of ten or more. The chain employs TRBV5-4 and TRBJ1-2, with TRBD1 identical over 10 bases. V lost 3 bases to trimming and J lost 0 bases; unmatched junction nucleotides: 5. This CDR3 spans 16 amino acids. The V gene's germline CDR1 is SGHNT and CDR2 YYREEE (reference sequence). CDR3 amino acids: CASSWDRGISNYGYTF. The DNA for the CDR3 is TGTGCCAGCAGCTGGGACAGGGGAATCTCTAACTATGGCTACACCTTC.

This chain links TRBV7-2 with TRBJ2-7; the D gene is possibly TRBD2 (5 bases). Trimming took off 1 base at V and 7 bases at J, with 11 bases between the two ends. Germline V CDR1 and CDR2: SGHTA, FQGNSA. The CDR3 has 13 residues. The CDR3 sequence: CASSLERDGEQYF. CDR3 DNA sequence: TGTGCCAGCAGCTTAGAACGGGATGGGGAGCAGTACTTC. The complete variable domain, with remaining parts taken from reference TRBV7-2 and TRBJ2-7, reads GAGVSQSPSNKVTEKGKDVELRCDPISGHTALYWYRQSLGQGLEFLIYFQGNSAPDKSGLPSDRFSAERTGGSVSTLTIQRTQQEDSAVYLCASSLERDGEQYFGPGTRLTVT.

This clonotype was picked up a small number of times. The chain couples TRBV4-2 to TRBJ1-2; D unclear. V was shortened by 3 bases and J by 3 bases, with 11 bases between the two germline ends. The length of the CDR3 is 14 residues. CDR1 and CDR2 (germline): LGHNA, YNFKEQ. CDR3 in amino acids: CASSQLPSDYGYTF. CDR3 bases: TGTGCCAGCAGCCAGCTCCCCTCCGACTATGGCTACACCTTC.

This clonotype was seen a few times. The CDR3 here is CASTLQPRSYNEQFF. CDR3 nucleotides: TGCGCCAGCACGTTACAGCCTCGCTCCTACAATGAGCAGTTCTTC. The chain couples TRBV5-1 to TRBJ2-1, with D hard to call. The CDR3 is made up of 15 amino acids. The V gene's germline CDR1 is SGHRS and CDR2 YFSETQ. V gave up 6 bases and J gave up 0 bases, with 13 bases separating them.

This clonotype was seen many times. The genes are TRBV7-9 and TRBJ2-5, with 8 bases identical to TRBD2. The CDR3 has 15 amino acids. Looked up from germline, CDR1 is SEHNR and CDR2 is FQNEAQ (reference sequence). The trim removed 2 bases at V and 5 bases at J, leaving 7 bases unmatched. The CDR3, as DNA: TGTGCCAGCAGCTTAACAGCGGGGGTATCGGAGACCCAGTACTTC. Amino acids: CASSLTAGVSETQYF.

The V call is TRBV7-2, the J call TRBJ2-2, with 13 bases aligning to TRBD2. The CDR3 has 17 amino acids. The J segment lost 0 bases and the V segment lost 5 bases, leaving 3 bases of the junction unmatched. Germline V gene data show CDR1 as SGHTA and CDR2 as FQGNSA. CDR3 coding DNA: TGTGCCAGCAGCGTGGGACTAGCGGGGTCGAACACCGGGGAGCTGTTTTTT. It encodes CASSVGLAGSNTGELFF.